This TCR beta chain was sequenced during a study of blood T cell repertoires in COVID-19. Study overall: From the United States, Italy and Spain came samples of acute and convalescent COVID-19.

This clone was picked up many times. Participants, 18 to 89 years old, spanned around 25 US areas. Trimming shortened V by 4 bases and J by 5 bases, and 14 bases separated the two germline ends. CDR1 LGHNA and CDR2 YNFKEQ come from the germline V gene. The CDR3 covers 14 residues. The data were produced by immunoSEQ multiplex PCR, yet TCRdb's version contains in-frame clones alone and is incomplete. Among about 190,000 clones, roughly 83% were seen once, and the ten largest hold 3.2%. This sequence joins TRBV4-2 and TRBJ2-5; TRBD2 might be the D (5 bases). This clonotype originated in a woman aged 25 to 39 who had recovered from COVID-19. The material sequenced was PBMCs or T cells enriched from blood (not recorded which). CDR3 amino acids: CASSPGWAVETQYF. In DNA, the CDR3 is TGTGCCAGCAGCCCGGGGTGGGCCGTTGAGACCCAGTACTTC.